The clone carrying this T cell receptor (beta chain) occurred many times. As yet, its antigen is unknown. This entry belongs to a study of molecular identifiers for immune sequencing clone quantification. Study-level points and caveats: Researchers reportedly could pick up spiked Jurkat TCR RNA from one cell mixed into some 1 million naive cells.

CD8+CD4-CCR7+CD45RA+ sorting gave the naive CD8 T cells. The germline V gene encodes CDR1 SEHNR and CDR2 FQNEAQ (reference sequence). Trimming pared 5 bases from V and 7 bases from J, leaving 18 bases between. The CDR3 spans 16 residues. Previously reported methods and listed TCR primers produced the bulk TCR libraries. Via MiXCR, TCRdb re-called the PCR reads, giving one row per CDR3 protein. Found here are 300,000 to 350,000 distinct CDR3 sequences, about 22% of them singletons; the top ten hold roughly 0.8%. Sequencing input: naive CD8+ T cells from blood, with Jurkat cell RNA spiked in. Described subset: FACS-sorted CD8+CD4-CCR7+CD45RA+ naive T cells. The source of this sequence is a human donor in good health. Some libraries in this study had Jurkat cell RNA spiked in. The chain couples TRBV7-9 to TRBJ1-6; maybe TRBD1 (6 bases). In DNA form, the CDR3 reads TGTGCCAGCAGCCTAAAAGGGGGGGGCAGCAATTCACCCCTCCACTTT. Its translation is CASSLKGGGSNSPLHF. Full variable domain (outside the CDR3, taken from reference TRBV7-9 and TRBJ1-6): DTGVSQNPRHKITKRGQNVTFRCDPISEHNRLYWYRQTLGQGPEFLTYFQNEAQLEKSRLLSDRFSAERPKGSFSTLEIQRTEQGDSAMYLCASSLKGGGSNSPLHFGNGTRLTVT.